This T cell receptor beta chain was retrieved from a study of cytomegalovirus exposure and HLA in healthy donors. Across the whole study: In an early release, HLA-typed donors contributed 90 million or so unique TCR sequences. Overall study results and limits: Later analysis identified about 18,000 TCR beta sequences associated with HLA alleles, using a false discovery rate threshold of 0.05. On later analysis, the bulk of CMV-associated TCR beta chains appeared to be HLA-restricted.

Comments on this clone: As yet, its antigen is unknown.

The study ran its PCR with 60 Vbeta and 13 Jbeta primers. Libraries were prepared by immunoSEQ multiplex PCR; TCRdb keeps only in-frame clonotypes and omits some of them. The sample includes some 170,000 clones, more than 65% seen only once; the top ten take 1.5% to 2%. The CDR3 consists of 16 residues. CDR1 is SGHRS, CDR2 YFSETQ, per germline. Trimming cost V 6 bases and J 0 bases, with 13 bases left between them. The sequenced material came from PBMCs. The rearrangement joins TRBV5-1 to TRBJ2-6; tentative D call: TRBD1 (5 bases). The clonotype was recovered from a woman aged 25 to 39 in good health and CMV-seronegative. In DNA, the CDR3 is TGCGCCAGCACCCCGACAGTTCTCTCTGGGGCCAACGTCCTGACTTTC. It is translated as CASTPTVLSGANVLTF. Based on the CDR3 plus reference TRBV5-1 and TRBJ2-6, the full variable domain is KAGVTQTPRYLIKTRGQQVTLSCSPISGHRSVSWYQQTPGQGLQFLFEYFSETQRNKGNFPGRFSGRQFSNSRSEMNVSTLELGDSALYLCASTPTVLSGANVLTFGAGSRLTVL.